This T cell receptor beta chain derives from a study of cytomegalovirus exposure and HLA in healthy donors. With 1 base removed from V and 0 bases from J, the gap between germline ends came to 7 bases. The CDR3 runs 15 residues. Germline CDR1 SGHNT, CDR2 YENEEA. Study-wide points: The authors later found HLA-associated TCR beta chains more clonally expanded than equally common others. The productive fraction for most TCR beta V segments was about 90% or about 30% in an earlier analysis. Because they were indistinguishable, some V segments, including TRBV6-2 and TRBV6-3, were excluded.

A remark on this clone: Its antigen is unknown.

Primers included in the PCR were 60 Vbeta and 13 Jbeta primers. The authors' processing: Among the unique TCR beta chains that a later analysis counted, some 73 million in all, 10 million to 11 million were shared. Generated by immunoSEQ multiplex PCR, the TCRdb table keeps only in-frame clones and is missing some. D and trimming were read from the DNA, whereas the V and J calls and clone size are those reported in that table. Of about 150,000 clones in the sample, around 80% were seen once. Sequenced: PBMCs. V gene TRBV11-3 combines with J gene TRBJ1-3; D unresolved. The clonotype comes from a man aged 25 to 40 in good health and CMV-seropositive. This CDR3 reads CASSLVGDSGNTIYF. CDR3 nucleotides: TGTGCCAGCAGCTTAGTAGGAGACTCTGGAAACACCATATATTTT.